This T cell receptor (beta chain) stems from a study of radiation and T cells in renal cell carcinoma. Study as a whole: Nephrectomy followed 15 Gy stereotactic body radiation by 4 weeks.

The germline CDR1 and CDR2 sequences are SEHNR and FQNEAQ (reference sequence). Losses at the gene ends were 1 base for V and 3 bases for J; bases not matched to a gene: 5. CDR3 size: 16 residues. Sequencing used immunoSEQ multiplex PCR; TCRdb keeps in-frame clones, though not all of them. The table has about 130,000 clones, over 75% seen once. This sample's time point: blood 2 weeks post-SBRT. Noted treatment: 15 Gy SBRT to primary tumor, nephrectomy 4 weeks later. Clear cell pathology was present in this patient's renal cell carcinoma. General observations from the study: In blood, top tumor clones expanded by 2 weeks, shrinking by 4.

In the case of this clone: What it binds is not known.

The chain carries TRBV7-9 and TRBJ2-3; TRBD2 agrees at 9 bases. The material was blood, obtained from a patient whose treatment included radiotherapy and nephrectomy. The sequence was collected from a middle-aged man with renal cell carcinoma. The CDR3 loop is CASSLGPSGETDTQYF. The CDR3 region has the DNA TGTGCCAGCAGCTTAGGGCCTAGCGGGGAGACAGATACGCAGTATTTT.